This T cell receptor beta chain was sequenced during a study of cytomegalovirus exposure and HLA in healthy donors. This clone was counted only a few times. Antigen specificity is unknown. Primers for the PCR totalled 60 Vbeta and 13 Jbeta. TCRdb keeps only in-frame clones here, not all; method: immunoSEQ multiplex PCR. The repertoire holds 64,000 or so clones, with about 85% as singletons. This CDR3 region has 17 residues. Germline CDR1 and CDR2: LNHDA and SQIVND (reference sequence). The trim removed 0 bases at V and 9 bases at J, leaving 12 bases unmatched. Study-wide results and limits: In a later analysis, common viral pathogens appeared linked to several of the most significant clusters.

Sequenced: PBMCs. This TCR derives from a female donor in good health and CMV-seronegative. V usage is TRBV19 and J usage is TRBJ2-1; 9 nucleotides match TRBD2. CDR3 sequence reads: CASSIDPFSGSGGEQFF. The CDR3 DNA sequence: TGTGCCAGTAGTATAGATCCGTTTAGCGGGAGCGGTGGTGAGCAGTTCTTC.